The 20 T cell receptor beta chains listed next were all sequenced from one sample in a study of identical twins. TCRdb called the 5' RACE reads again in MiXCR, with one record for every CDR3 protein. Of 1.5 million to 2 million distinct CDR3 sequences listed, 32% are singletons. Sample: cord blood. The receptors shown here come from a newborn girl in good health.

This clonotype was counted only a few times. This chain uses TRBV24-1 with TRBJ2-1, with D possibly matching TRBD2 (5 bases). Trimming took off 3 bases at V and 2 bases at J, with 13 bases between the two ends. The CDR3 spans 16 residues. CDR1 KGHDR and CDR2 SFDVKD come from the germline V gene. The CDR3 DNA reads as TGTGCCACCAGTGATCCTAAGCGGTTCACCTACAATGAGCAGTTCTTC. Protein sequence: CATSDPKRFTYNEQFF.

The J gene is TRBJ2-7, the V gene TRBV3-1; no clear D gene. V was shortened by 4 bases and J by 3 bases, with 13 bases between the two germline ends. Germline values: CDR1 LGHDT, CDR2 YNNKEL (reference sequence). The CDR3 contains 14 residues. The CDR3 sequence is CASSLSGWNYEQYF. The CDR3 DNA follows: TGTGCCAGCAGCCTTTCCGGTTGGAACTACGAGCAGTACTTC.

This clonotype was counted at least ten times. The chain links TRBV12-3 or TRBV12-4 to TRBJ2-5; 7 bases line up with TRBD1. J lost 3 bases, V lost 6 bases, and 1 base had no gene match. The length of the CDR3 is 12 residues. Written as DNA, the CDR3 is TGTGCCAGCAGGGACAGGAAAGAGACCCAGTACTTC. Protein product: CASRDRKETQYF.

V and J are TRBV2 and TRBJ2-5; the D gene is possibly TRBD1 (6 bases). The length of the CDR3 is 17 residues. Germline CDR1 reads SNHLY; CDR2 reads FYNNEI. V was trimmed by 4 bases and J by 2 bases, leaving 20 bases between them. The CDR3 bases are TGTGCCAGCAGTGGCCTCCTAAACAGGGTCCTACAAGAGACCCAGTACTTC. It codes for CASSGLLNRVLQETQYF. The full variable domain, its missing parts supplied by reference TRBV2 and TRBJ2-5, is EPEVTQTPSHQVTQMGQEVILRCVPISNHLYFYWYRQILGQKVEFLVSFYNNEISEKSEIFDDQFSVERPDGSNFTLKIRSTKLEDSAMYFCASSGLLNRVLQETQYFGPGTRLLVL.

The J gene is TRBJ2-1, the V gene TRBV20-1; the D gene is possibly TRBD2 (6 bases). The DNA end is more similar to TRBJ2-7, so the J call may be wrong. The germline V gene has CDR1 DFQATT and CDR2 SNEGSKA (reference sequence). The CDR3 sequence is 12 residues long. In nucleotides, the CDR3 is TGCAGCTTTAGCGGTCAATACAATGAGCAGTACTTC. It yields the protein CSFSGQYNEQYF.

This clonotype was counted only a few times. V usage is TRBV6-2 or TRBV6-3 and J usage is TRBJ1-5; 7 positions match TRBD1. V was pared by 5 bases and J by 2 bases, with 6 bases of the junction left unmatched. The germline gives CDR1 MNHEY, CDR2 SVGEGT. The CDR3 runs 15 residues. CDR3 nucleotide sequence: TGTGCCAGCAGTAACCTCGACAGGGGCAATCAGCCCCAGCATTTT. Translated, it gives CASSNLDRGNQPQHF.

The rearrangement links TRBV2 to TRBJ1-5; 7 nucleotides agree with TRBD1. V was pared by 5 bases and J by 0 bases, with 13 bases of the junction left unmatched. Germline CDR1 reads SNHLY; CDR2 reads FYNNEI. CDR3 length: 18 amino acids. The DNA of the CDR3 is TGTGCCAGCAGTACATACCGACAGGGCCCGAATAGCAATCAGCCCCAGCATTTT. It encodes CASSTYRQGPNSNQPQHF.

This clonotype occurred a few times. This sequence joins TRBV20-1 and TRBJ2-3; TRBD2 aligns across 11 bases. Per germline, CDR1 DFQATT and CDR2 SNEGSKA (reference sequence). The CDR3 runs to 15 residues. The trim removed 3 bases at V and 4 bases at J, leaving 6 bases unmatched. CDR3 bases: TGCAGTGCTAGGGTGACTAGCGGGGTCCCAGATACGCAGTATTTT. Protein: CSARVTSGVPDTQYF.

The rearrangement uses TRBV30 and TRBJ2-7; D not certain. V gave up 4 bases and J gave up 1 base, with 11 bases separating them. The V gene's germline CDR1 is GTSNPN and CDR2 SVGIG (reference sequence). The CDR3 is 13 residues long. CDR3 bases: TGTGCCTGGACCTTGCTGGGGTCCTACGAGCAGTACTTC. It specifies CAWTLLGSYEQYF.

This clonotype was observed a few times. J is TRBJ1-2 and V is TRBV28, with D hard to call. Trimming took off 5 bases at V and 3 bases at J, with 4 bases between the two ends. This CDR3 comprises 11 residues. CDR1 is MDHEN and CDR2 is SYDVKM in the germline V gene. The CDR3 bases are TGTGCCAGCAGTACATACTATGGCTACACCTTC. It translates to CASSTYYGYTF.

This chain links TRBV10-3 with TRBJ2-5, with 7 bases matching TRBD1. CDR1 is ENHRY, CDR2 SYGVKD, per germline. The CDR3 runs to 14 residues. With 8 bases clipped from V and 4 bases from J, the junction kept 10 bases outside the gene matches. Here the CDR3 reads CAIRDRVRGETQYF. The CDR3, as DNA: TGTGCCATCCGAGACAGGGTGCGAGGAGAGACCCAGTACTTC.

V and J are TRBV20-1 and TRBJ1-4; 8 positions agree with TRBD1. The CDR3 is 13 amino acids. Trimming removed 5 bases from V and 8 bases from J; junction bases left unmatched: 7. Looked up from germline, CDR1 is DFQATT and CDR2 is SNEGSKA (reference sequence). The CDR3 sequence is CSAWTGSREKLFF. The CDR3 DNA reads TGCAGTGCTTGGACAGGGTCGAGGGAAAAACTGTTTTTT.

This clonotype was detected only a few times. The chain has TRBV6-5 and TRBJ2-1; D is tentatively TRBD1 or TRBD2 (5 bases each). Germline CDR1 is MNHEY and CDR2 is SVGAGI. This CDR3 spans 14 amino acids. Trimming took off 2 bases at V and 3 bases at J, with 8 bases between the two ends. The CDR3 DNA sequence: TGTGCCAGCAGTTACCGGGGCATCTACAATGAGCAGTTCTTC. It is translated as CASSYRGIYNEQFF.

J is TRBJ2-5 and V is TRBV4-2; perhaps TRBD2 as D (5 bases). Per germline, CDR1 LGHNA and CDR2 YNFKEQ. The CDR3 extends over 15 amino acids. Between the trimmed V and J ends, which lost 0 bases and 5 bases, there was a span of 13 bases. The CDR3 DNA is TGTGCCAGCAGCCAAGAAGTAGCGCTCGGGGAGACCCAGTACTTC. It specifies CASSQEVALGETQYF.

The rearrangement joins TRBV20-1 to TRBJ2-7; TRBD2 aligns across 7 bases. V shed 4 bases and J 5 bases; nucleotides not matched to a gene: 11. CDR1 and CDR2 from the germline V gene are DFQATT and SNEGSKA (reference sequence). This CDR3 is built from 14 residues. Here the CDR3 DNA reads TGCAGTGCTATTCGAAGGGACTACCGGGACGAGCAGTACTTC. Its protein product is CSAIRRDYRDEQYF.

Concerning this clonotype itself: This may arise from a read error, as a much more abundant clone is one base away. This chain joins TRBV3-1 and TRBJ1-1, with TRBD1 as a possible D gene (6 bases). This CDR3 spans 14 amino acids. Trimming took off 0 bases at V and 1 base at J, with 6 bases between the two ends. The germline V gene encodes CDR1 LGHDT and CDR2 YNNKEL (reference sequence). CDR3 sequence (DNA): TGTGCCAGCAGCCAAGAGACAGGGAACACTGAAGCTTTCTTT. Translating gives CASSQETGNTEAFF.

This clonotype has just a few counts. This chain connects TRBV13 to TRBJ2-7; tentative D call: TRBD2 (5 bases). Germline CDR1 PRHDT, CDR2 FYEKMQ (reference sequence). The CDR3 is 17 amino acids. V was clipped by 1 base and J by 6 bases, with 22 bases between them. The CDR3 DNA sequence: TGTGCCAGCAGCTTAGATTTAGCGAGAGGTTCCTGGGGCGAGCAGTACTTC. Translating it yields CASSLDLARGSWGEQYF.

This chain joins TRBV6-5 and TRBJ2-3; TRBD1 agrees at 7 bases. The length of the CDR3 is 15 residues. CDR1 is MNHEY, CDR2 SVGAGI, per germline. V lost 1 base, J lost 2 bases, and 3 bases stayed unmatched. The CDR3 DNA sequence: TGTGCCAGCAGTTACTATGGACAGGCCACAGATACGCAGTATTTT. Protein product: CASSYYGQATDTQYF.

This clonotype showed up just a few times. The genes are TRBV20-1 and TRBJ2-1, with TRBD2 identical over 10 bases. The J call may be mistaken, given a closer DNA end match to TRBJ2-7. This CDR3 is 16 amino acids long. The germline CDR1 and CDR2 sequences are DFQATT and SNEGSKA (reference sequence). CDR3 sequence (DNA): TGCAGTGCTAGGATACATGGACTAGCGGTGTACAATGAGCAGTACTTC. Translation gives CSARIHGLAVYNEQYF.

In its sample, this clonotype was seen a few times. The chain couples TRBV29-1 to TRBJ1-2; 7 bases map to TRBD1. Germline trimming cut 8 bases from V and 3 bases from J; bases unmatched to any gene: 6. The CDR3 extends over 12 amino acids. Germline V gene lookup returns CDR1 SQVTM and CDR2 ANQGSEA. The CDR3 here is CSSTGIDYGYTF. CDR3 DNA: TGCAGCTCGACAGGGATAGACTATGGCTACACCTTC.